The subject of this entry is one TCR beta chain. TCR beta CDR3 regions were amplified from RNA transcripts. An initial round of RT-PCR targeting the TCR CDR3 relied on the HTBI primer set. From the multiplex PCR reads, TCRdb called clonotypes with MiXCR, one entry per CDR3 protein. The table shows about 640,000 distinct CDR3 sequences, with less than 25% occurring only once. This sample was included in a study of T cells in Graves' hyperthyroidism and ophthalmopathy. Sample: blood. This receptor was obtained from a young man with Graves' ophthalmopathy.

CDR3: CAISELAGANVLTF. CDR3 coding DNA: TGTGCCATCAGTGAGTTGGCTGGGGCCAACGTCCTGACTTTC. This sequence joins TRBV10-3 and TRBJ2-6; D unclear. Trimming stripped 1 base from V and 2 bases from J, with 3 bases between. Germline loops: CDR1 ENHRY, CDR2 SYGVKD. The CDR3 contains 14 residues.